This TCR beta chain originates from a study of cytomegalovirus exposure and HLA in healthy donors. Whole-study results and caveats: As confirmed in vitro, a few CMV-associated chains were specific for CMV antigens.

The CDR3 sequence is 14 residues long. Germline assignment: CDR1 SGHDT and CDR2 YYEEEE. After removal of 0 bases from V and 4 bases from J, the junction contained 3 bases not matched to a gene. With 60 Vbeta and 13 Jbeta primers, the PCR was carried out. TCRdb keeps only in-frame clones here, not all; method: immunoSEQ multiplex PCR. The table records about 140,000 clones, about 80% of them present only once. Of note for this clone: Its antigen is unknown.

The rearrangement joins TRBV5-6 to TRBJ1-2; TRBD1 aligns across 7 bases. This clonotype originated in a middle-aged man in good health and CMV-seropositive. Input material: PBMCs. The CDR3 sequence is CASSLGTGAYGYTF. The CDR3 DNA sequence: TGTGCCAGCAGCTTGGGAACAGGGGCCTATGGCTACACCTTC.